This TCR beta chain was captured in a study of blood T cell repertoires in COVID-19. Whole-study context: The study drew acute and convalescent COVID-19 samples from the United States, Italy and Spain.

This CDR3 is built from 14 residues. Germline CDR1 and CDR2: MNHEY and SVGEGT. Trimming cost V 6 bases and J 2 bases, with 13 bases left between them. Sequencing used immunoSEQ multiplex PCR; TCRdb keeps in-frame clones, though not all of them. The table includes more than 80,000 clones, about 83% detected once. The sequenced material came from peripheral blood. The source is a woman in her sixties or seventies with acute or convalescent COVID-19. The chain recombines TRBV6-2 or TRBV6-3 with TRBJ1-1; no definite D call. The CDR3 DNA reads TGTGCCAGCAGCGAGGAGGGCCGAAACACTGAAGCTTTCTTT. Its translation is CASSEEGRNTEAFF.